A selection of T cell receptor beta chains follows, all from one sample in a study of cytomegalovirus exposure and HLA in healthy donors. The data were produced by immunoSEQ multiplex PCR, yet TCRdb's version contains in-frame clones alone and is incomplete. The top ten hold 6.7% of the sample, which has some 130,000 clones, 75% to 90% seen once. The sequenced material came from PBMCs. The receptors here all came from a woman between 25 and 40 years old in good health and CMV-seropositive. CDR3s include the opening cysteine and the closing phenylalanine or tryptophan. D genes are given only for firm matches. Size is omitted from some rows. Given values are once, few, many or a class for expanded clones.

size: .
D: .
J: TRBJ2-7
V: TRBV19
CDR3: CASSIDLTRTSAYEQYF
DNA: TGTGCCAGTAGTATAGACTTGACCCGGACATCCGCCTACGAGCAGTACTTC

size: once
D: .
J: TRBJ2-5
V: TRBV7-7
CDR3: CASSLTSRQETQYF
DNA: TGTGCTAGCAGCTTAACCTCCCGGCAAGAGACCCAGTACTTC

size: once
D: TRBD1
J: TRBJ1-4
V: TRBV28
CDR3: CASSLPAGTGVEKLFF
DNA: TGTGCCAGCAGTCTCCCCGCCGGGACAGGGGTCGAAAAACTGTTTTTT

size: .
D: .
J: TRBJ2-2
V: TRBV6-5
CDR3: CASRDGGTGELFF
DNA: TGTGCCAGCAGGGACGGAGGAACCGGGGAGCTGTTTTTT

size: .
D: TRBD1
J: TRBJ2-7
V: TRBV5-5
CDR3: CASSLVVQGASSYEQYF
DNA: TGTGCCAGCAGCTTGGTAGTCCAGGGGGCAAGCTCCTACGAGCAGTACTTC

size: once
D: .
J: TRBJ1-4
V: TRBV13
CDR3: CASSQTQGNEKLFF
DNA: TGTGCCAGCAGCCAAACACAGGGTAACGAAAAACTGTTTTTT

size: .
D: TRBD1
J: TRBJ1-2
V: TRBV28
CDR3: CASRPTGAYGYTF
DNA: TGTGCCAGCAGGCCGACAGGGGCCTATGGCTACACCTTC

size: .
D: TRBD2
J: TRBJ2-2
V: TRBV10-3
CDR3: CAIRGGAVGELFF
DNA: TGTGCCATCCGGGGGGGGGCAGTCGGGGAGCTGTTTTTT

size: .
D: TRBD2
J: TRBJ2-3
V: TRBV9
CDR3: CASSKRSGSYEDTQYF
DNA: TGTGCCAGCAGCAAACGAAGCGGGAGTTACGAAGATACGCAGTATTTT

size: .
D: .
J: TRBJ1-2
V: TRBV28
CDR3: CASSLFESGYGYTF
DNA: TGTGCCAGCAGTTTATTCGAGTCGGGGTATGGCTACACCTTC

size: .
D: .
J: TRBJ1-5
V: TRBV5-6
CDR3: CASSLGLSNQPQHF
DNA: TGTGCCAGCAGCTTGGGGCTTAGCAATCAGCCCCAGCATTTT

size: .
D: .
J: TRBJ1-2
V: TRBV7-9
CDR3: CASSRGGDGYTF
DNA: TGTGCCAGCAGCCGGGGGGGCGATGGCTACACCTTC

size: .
D: TRBD2
J: TRBJ2-1
V: TRBV27
CDR3: CASSLSIRLAYSYNEQFF
DNA: TGTGCCAGCAGTTTATCCATTCGACTAGCCTACTCCTACAATGAGCAGTTCTTC

size: .
D: .
J: TRBJ2-7
V: TRBV27
CDR3: CASSSLPGTEQYF
DNA: TGTGCCAGCAGTTCACTACCCGGGACAGAGCAGTACTTC

size: .
D: .
J: TRBJ2-3
V: TRBV19
CDR3: CASQRAGLARDTQYF
DNA: TGTGCCAGCCAAAGGGCAGGGCTAGCGAGGGATACGCAGTATTTT

size: .
D: TRBD2
J: TRBJ2-1
V: TRBV5-1
CDR3: CASSPMTSSPEQFF
DNA: TGCGCCAGCAGCCCCATGACTAGCTCCCCTGAGCAGTTCTTC

size: .
D: TRBD1
J: TRBJ1-4
V: TRBV18
CDR3: CASSPPTSRGEANEKLFF
DNA: TGTGCCAGCTCACCACCGACAAGCAGGGGGGAGGCTAATGAAAAACTGTTTTTT

size: .
D: TRBD1
J: TRBJ1-1
V: TRBV2
CDR3: CASRGQGAAEAFF
DNA: TGTGCCAGCAGAGGACAGGGGGCCGCTGAAGCTTTCTTT

size: .
D: .
J: TRBJ1-3
V: TRBV5-1
CDR3: CASRDGTSSNTIYF
DNA: TGCGCCAGCAGAGATGGGACATCCTCAAACACCATATATTTT

size: .
D: TRBD2
J: TRBJ2-1
V: TRBV30
CDR3: CAWDGTNFGLAGGNEQFF
DNA: TGTGCCTGGGACGGGACGAATTTCGGACTAGCGGGAGGTAATGAGCAGTTCTTC

size: .
D: TRBD1
J: TRBJ2-5
V: TRBV4-1
CDR3: CASSRGQAETQYF
DNA: TGCGCCAGCAGCCGCGGACAGGCGGAGACCCAGTACTTC

size: .
D: TRBD1
J: TRBJ1-5
V: TRBV7-9
CDR3: CASSRETGGPQHF
DNA: TGTGCCAGCAGCCGAGAAACAGGGGGACCCCAGCATTTT

size: .
D: TRBD1
J: TRBJ1-4
V: TRBV2
CDR3: CASRAGGREKLFF
DNA: TGTGCCAGCAGAGCAGGGGGTAGAGAAAAACTGTTTTTT

size: .
D: TRBD1
J: TRBJ1-2
V: TRBV28
CDR3: CASSSGTGVYGYTF
DNA: TGTGCCAGCAGTTCCGGGACAGGGGTCTATGGCTACACCTTC

size: .
D: TRBD2
J: TRBJ2-1
V: TRBV5-1
CDR3: CASRTSGGSNEQFF
DNA: TGCGCCAGCCGGACTAGCGGGGGCTCCAATGAGCAGTTCTTC

size: few
D: TRBD1
J: TRBJ1-1
V: TRBV29-1
CDR3: CSVEGQANTEAFF
DNA: TGCAGCGTTGAGGGACAGGCGAACACTGAAGCTTTCTTT

size: few
D: .
J: TRBJ2-4
V: TRBV19
CDR3: CASRLQNIQYF
DNA: TGTGCCAGTCGACTACAAAACATTCAGTACTTC

size: .
D: TRBD1
J: TRBJ1-2
V: TRBV6-5
CDR3: CASSTETGIYTF
DNA: TGTGCCAGCAGTACCGAGACAGGGATCTACACCTTC

size: .
D: .
J: TRBJ1-1
V: TRBV28
CDR3: CASTLGRAGGTEAFF
DNA: TGTGCCAGCACCTTGGGGCGGGCCGGGGGGACTGAAGCTTTCTTT

size: .
D: TRBD2
J: TRBJ2-3
V: TRBV7-9
CDR3: CASILLAGVTDTQYF
DNA: TGTGCCAGCATCCTCCTAGCGGGAGTCACAGATACGCAGTATTTT

size: few
D: TRBD1
J: TRBJ2-5
V: TRBV5-1
CDR3: CASSLLEQGGETQYF
DNA: TGCGCCAGCAGCTTGCTGGAACAGGGGGGAGAGACCCAGTACTTC

size: .
D: .
J: TRBJ2-2
V: TRBV2
CDR3: CASSYPRAANTGELFF
DNA: TGTGCCAGCAGTTATCCACGAGCGGCGAACACCGGGGAGCTGTTTTTT

size: .
D: TRBD2
J: TRBJ2-1
V: TRBV5-1
CDR3: CASKDPGGAHSPYNEQFF
DNA: TGCGCCAGCAAGGACCCGGGAGGGGCACATTCCCCATACAATGAGCAGTTCTTC

size: .
D: .
J: TRBJ1-1
V: TRBV28
CDR3: CASTGNTEAFF
DNA: TGTGCCAGTACAGGGAACACTGAGGCTTTCTTT

size: .
D: TRBD1
J: TRBJ2-3
V: TRBV5-1
CDR3: CASSLGPTGASTDTQYF
DNA: TGCGCCAGCAGCTTGGGGCCGACAGGGGCCAGCACAGATACGCAGTATTTT

size: .
D: .
J: TRBJ2-6
V: TRBV4-2
CDR3: CASSQDSLRAGANVLTF
DNA: TGTGCCAGCAGCCAAGATAGTCTGCGTGCTGGGGCCAACGTCCTGACCTTC

size: .
D: .
J: TRBJ2-2
V: TRBV6-4
CDR3: CASSPRQDTGELFF
DNA: TGTGCCAGCAGCCCTAGACAGGACACCGGGGAGCTGTTTTTT

size: .
D: .
J: TRBJ1-2
V: TRBV6-5
CDR3: CASSLGHLYGYTF
DNA: TGTGCCAGCAGTCTCGGACATCTCTATGGCTACACCTTC

size: few
D: .
J: TRBJ2-7
V: TRBV5-6
CDR3: CASSLLSRAVHEQYF
DNA: TGTGCCAGCAGCTTATTAAGCAGGGCCGTCCACGAGCAGTACTTC

size: .
D: .
J: TRBJ1-5
V: TRBV6-5
CDR3: CASSFVGGNQPQHF
DNA: TGTGCCAGCAGCTTCGTTGGGGGGAATCAGCCCCAGCATTTT

size: .
D: TRBD1
J: TRBJ1-1
V: TRBV19
CDR3: CASSPRQGAGGTEAFF
DNA: TGTGCCAGTAGTCCCCGACAGGGGGCTGGGGGCACTGAAGCTTTCTTT

size: .
D: TRBD2
J: TRBJ2-1
V: TRBV6-4
CDR3: CASSDSAGGQNEQFF
DNA: TGTGCCAGCAGTGACTCGGCGGGGGGGCAAAATGAGCAGTTCTTC

size: .
D: .
J: TRBJ2-2
V: TRBV19
CDR3: CASKMVATGTGELFF
DNA: TGTGCCAGTAAAATGGTGGCAACAGGCACCGGGGAGCTGTTTTTT

size: .
D: .
J: TRBJ2-5
V: TRBV5-1
CDR3: CASSLPAKGETQYF
DNA: TGCGCCAGCAGCTTGCCCGCTAAGGGGGAGACCCAGTACTTC

size: once
D: .
J: TRBJ2-7
V: TRBV9
CDR3: CASSAGQQFEQYF
DNA: TGTGCCAGCAGCGCCGGACAGCAGTTCGAGCAGTACTTC

size: once
D: TRBD1
J: TRBJ1-4
V: TRBV5-6
CDR3: CASSLDRDGIWEKLFF
DNA: TGTGCCAGCAGCCTCGACAGGGATGGGATTTGGGAAAAACTGTTTTTT

size: .
D: TRBD1
J: TRBJ1-1
V: TRBV18
CDR3: CASYLTGRTEAFF
DNA: TGTGCCAGCTACCTGACAGGGCGGACTGAAGCTTTCTTT

size: .
D: .
J: TRBJ2-7
V: TRBV10-3
CDR3: CAISELYEQYF
DNA: TGTGCCATCAGTGAACTCTACGAGCAGTACTTC

size: .
D: .
J: TRBJ1-3
V: TRBV6-5
CDR3: CASSYSRVGNTIYF
DNA: TGTGCCAGCAGTTACTCGAGAGTGGGAAACACCATATATTTT

size: once
D: .
J: TRBJ1-5
V: TRBV21-1
CDR3: CASSKEVDRGGSNQPQHF
DNA: TGTGCCAGCAGCAAAGAGGTGGACAGGGGCGGCAGCAATCAGCCCCAGCATTTT

size: .
D: .
J: TRBJ1-2
V: TRBV10-3
CDR3: CAISSAVYGYTF
DNA: TGTGCCATCAGTTCTGCGGTCTATGGCTACACCTTC

size: once
D: .
J: TRBJ1-4
V: TRBV28
CDR3: CASSLAGAGSEKLFF
DNA: TGTGCCAGCAGTTTGGCGGGGGCAGGGAGTGAAAAACTGTTTTTT

size: .
D: TRBD2
J: TRBJ2-3
V: TRBV5-1
CDR3: CASSLTSGTDTQYF
DNA: TGCGCCAGCAGCTTAACTAGCGGCACAGATACGCAGTATTTT

size: few
D: TRBD2
J: TRBJ2-7
V: TRBV6-1
CDR3: CASSARTSKVNERYF
DNA: TGTGCCAGCAGTGCCCGGACTAGCAAGGTCAACGAGCGGTACTTC

size: .
D: .
J: TRBJ2-5
V: TRBV7-9
CDR3: CSSSLTGTPGETQYF
DNA: TGTTCCAGCAGCTTAACCGGGACACCAGGGGAGACCCAGTACTTC

size: .
D: .
J: TRBJ2-3
V: TRBV28
CDR3: CASGLTDTQYF
DNA: TGTGCCAGCGGCCTCACAGATACGCAGTATTTT

size: few
D: TRBD1
J: TRBJ1-2
V: TRBV5-5
CDR3: CASSFLDREYGYTF
DNA: TGTGCCAGCAGCTTCCTGGACAGGGAGTATGGCTACACCTTC

size: .
D: .
J: TRBJ1-2
V: TRBV28
CDR3: CASSYAGGSGRGYTF
DNA: TGTGCCAGCAGTTATGCGGGGGGCTCCGGGAGGGGCTACACCTTC

size: .
D: .
J: TRBJ2-7
V: TRBV6-1
CDR3: CASSDGAWEQYF
DNA: TGTGCCAGCAGTGATGGGGCCTGGGAGCAGTACTTC

size: few
D: TRBD2
J: TRBJ2-7
V: TRBV13
CDR3: CASSTTSGAIYKEQYF
DNA: TGTGCCAGCAGCACGACTAGCGGGGCCATCTATAAAGAGCAGTACTTC